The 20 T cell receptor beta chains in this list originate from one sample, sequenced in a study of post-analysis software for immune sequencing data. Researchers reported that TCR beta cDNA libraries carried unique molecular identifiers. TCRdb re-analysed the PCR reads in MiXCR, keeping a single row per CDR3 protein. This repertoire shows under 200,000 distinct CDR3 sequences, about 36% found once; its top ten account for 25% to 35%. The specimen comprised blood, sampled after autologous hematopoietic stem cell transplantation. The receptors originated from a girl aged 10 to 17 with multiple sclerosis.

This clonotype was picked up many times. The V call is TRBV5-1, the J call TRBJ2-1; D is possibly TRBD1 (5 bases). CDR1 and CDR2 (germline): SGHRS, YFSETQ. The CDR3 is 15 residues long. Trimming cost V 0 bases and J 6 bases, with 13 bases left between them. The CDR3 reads CASSLEGAGRNEQFF. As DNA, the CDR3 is TGCGCCAGCAGCTTGGAAGGGGCCGGCCGCAATGAGCAGTTCTTC.

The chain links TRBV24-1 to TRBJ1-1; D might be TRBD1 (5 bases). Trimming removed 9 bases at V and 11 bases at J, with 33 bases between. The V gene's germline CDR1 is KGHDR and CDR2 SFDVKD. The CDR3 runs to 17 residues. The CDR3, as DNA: TGTGCCACCCAAGTTGTGCCGTCTTTGGGGACCCCGAAGTTTGCTTTCTTT. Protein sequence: CATQVVPSLGTPKFAFF.

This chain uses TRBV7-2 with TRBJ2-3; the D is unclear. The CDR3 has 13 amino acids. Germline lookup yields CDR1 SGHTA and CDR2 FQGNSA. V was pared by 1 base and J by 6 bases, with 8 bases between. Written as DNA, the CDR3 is TGTGCCAGCAGCTTAGTGGGGTGGGATACGCAGTATTTT. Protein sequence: CASSLVGWDTQYF.

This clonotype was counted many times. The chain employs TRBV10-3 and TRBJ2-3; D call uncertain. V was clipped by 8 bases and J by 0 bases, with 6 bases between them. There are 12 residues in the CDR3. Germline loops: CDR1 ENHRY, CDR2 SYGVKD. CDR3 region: CAISVSTDTQYF. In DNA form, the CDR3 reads TGTGCCATCTCAGTTAGCACAGATACGCAGTATTTT.

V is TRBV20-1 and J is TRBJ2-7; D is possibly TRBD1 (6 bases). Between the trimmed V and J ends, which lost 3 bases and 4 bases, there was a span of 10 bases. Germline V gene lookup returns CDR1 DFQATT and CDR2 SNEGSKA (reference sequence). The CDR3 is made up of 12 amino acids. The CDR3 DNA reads TGCAGTGCTAGGTTCAGGGGATACGAGCAGTACTTC. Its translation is CSARFRGYEQYF.

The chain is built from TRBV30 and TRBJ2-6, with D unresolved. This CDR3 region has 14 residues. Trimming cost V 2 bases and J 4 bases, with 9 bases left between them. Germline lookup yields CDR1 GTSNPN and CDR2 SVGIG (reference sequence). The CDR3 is CAWSSGSGANVLTF. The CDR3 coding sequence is TGTGCCTGGAGTTCCGGTTCCGGGGCCAACGTCCTGACTTTC.

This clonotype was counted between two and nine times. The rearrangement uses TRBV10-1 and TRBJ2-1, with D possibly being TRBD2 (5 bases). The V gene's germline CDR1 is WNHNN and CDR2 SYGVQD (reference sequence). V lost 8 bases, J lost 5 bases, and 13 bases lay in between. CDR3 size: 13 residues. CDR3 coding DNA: TGCGCCAGCTCTTGGACTCCCGACAATGAGCAGTTCTTC. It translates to CASSWTPDNEQFF.

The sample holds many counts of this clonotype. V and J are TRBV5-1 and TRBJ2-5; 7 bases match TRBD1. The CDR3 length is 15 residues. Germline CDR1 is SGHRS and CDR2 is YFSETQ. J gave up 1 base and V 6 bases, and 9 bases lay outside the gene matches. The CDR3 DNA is TGCGCCAGCACTCTACCGGGACAGATCCAAGAGACCCAGTACTTC. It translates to CASTLPGQIQETQYF.

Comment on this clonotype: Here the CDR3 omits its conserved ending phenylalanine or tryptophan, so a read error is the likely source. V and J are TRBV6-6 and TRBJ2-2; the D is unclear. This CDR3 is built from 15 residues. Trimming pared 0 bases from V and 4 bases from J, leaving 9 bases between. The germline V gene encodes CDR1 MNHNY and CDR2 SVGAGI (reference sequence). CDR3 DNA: TGTGCCAGCAGTTACTCACTGGGGTCCACCGGGGAGCTGTTTTTG. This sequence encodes CASSYSLGSTGELFL.

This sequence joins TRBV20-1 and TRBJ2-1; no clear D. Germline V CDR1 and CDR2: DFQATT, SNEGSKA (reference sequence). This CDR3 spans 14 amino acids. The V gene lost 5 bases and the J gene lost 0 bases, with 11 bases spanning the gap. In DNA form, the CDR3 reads TGCAGTGCTGCCCTAGGCGCCTCCTACAATGAGCAGTTCTTC. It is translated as CSAALGASYNEQFF.

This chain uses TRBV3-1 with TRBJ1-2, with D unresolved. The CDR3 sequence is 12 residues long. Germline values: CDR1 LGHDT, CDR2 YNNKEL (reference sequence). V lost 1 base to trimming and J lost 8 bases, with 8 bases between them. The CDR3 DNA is TGTGCCAGCAGCCAAGGAGTTACCGGCTACACCTTC. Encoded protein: CASSQGVTGYTF. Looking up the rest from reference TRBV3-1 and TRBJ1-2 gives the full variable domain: DTAVSQTPKYLVTQMGNDKSIKCEQNLGHDTMYWYKQDSKKFLKIMFSYNNKELIINETVPNRFSPKSPDKAHLNLHINSLELGDSAVYFCASSQGVTGYTFGSGTRLTVV.

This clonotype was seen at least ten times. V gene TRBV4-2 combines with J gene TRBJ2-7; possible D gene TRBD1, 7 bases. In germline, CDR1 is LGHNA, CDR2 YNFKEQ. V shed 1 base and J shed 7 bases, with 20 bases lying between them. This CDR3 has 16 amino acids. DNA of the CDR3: TGTGCCAGCAGCCAAGGACTAGTCCGAGTCAGGGGGGAGCAGTACTTC. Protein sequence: CASSQGLVRVRGEQYF.

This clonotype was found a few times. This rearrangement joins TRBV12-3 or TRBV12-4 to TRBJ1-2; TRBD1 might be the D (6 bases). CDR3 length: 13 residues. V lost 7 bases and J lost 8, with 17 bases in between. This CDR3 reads CASTPGQGLGYTF. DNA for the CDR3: TGTGCCAGCACTCCGGGGCAGGGGTTAGGCTACACCTTC.

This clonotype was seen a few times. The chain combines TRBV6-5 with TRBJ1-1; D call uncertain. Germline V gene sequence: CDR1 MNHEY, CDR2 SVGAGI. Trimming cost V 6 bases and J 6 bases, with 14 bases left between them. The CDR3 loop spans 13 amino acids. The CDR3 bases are TGTGCCAGCAGCCAAGGGCCCAACGCTGAAGCTTTCTTT. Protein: CASSQGPNAEAFF.

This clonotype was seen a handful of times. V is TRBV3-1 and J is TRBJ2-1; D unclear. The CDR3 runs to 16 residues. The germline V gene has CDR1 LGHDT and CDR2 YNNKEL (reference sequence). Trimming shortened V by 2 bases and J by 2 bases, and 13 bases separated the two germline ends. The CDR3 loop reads CASSQLTLPPYNEQFF. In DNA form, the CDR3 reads TGTGCCAGCAGCCAATTGACTCTCCCCCCCTACAATGAGCAGTTCTTC.

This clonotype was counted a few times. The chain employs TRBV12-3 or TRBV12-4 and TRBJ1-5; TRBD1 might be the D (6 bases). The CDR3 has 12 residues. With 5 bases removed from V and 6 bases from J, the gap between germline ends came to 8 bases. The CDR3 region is CASSVQGQPQHF. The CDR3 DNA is TGTGCCAGCAGTGTACAGGGTCAGCCCCAGCATTTT.

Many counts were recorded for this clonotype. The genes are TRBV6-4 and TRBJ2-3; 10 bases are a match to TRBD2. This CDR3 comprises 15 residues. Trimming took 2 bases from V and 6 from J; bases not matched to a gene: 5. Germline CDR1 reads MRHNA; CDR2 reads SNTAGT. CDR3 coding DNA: TGTGCCAGCAGTGACGCAGCGGGAGGGAGGGATACGCAGTATTTT. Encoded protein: CASSDAAGGRDTQYF.

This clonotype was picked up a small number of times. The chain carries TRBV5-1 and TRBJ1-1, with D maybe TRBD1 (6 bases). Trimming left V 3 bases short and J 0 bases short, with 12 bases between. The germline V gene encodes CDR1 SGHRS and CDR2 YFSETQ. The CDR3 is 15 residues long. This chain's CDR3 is CASSWTDFMNTEAFF. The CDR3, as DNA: TGCGCCAGCAGCTGGACAGACTTCATGAACACTGAAGCTTTCTTT.

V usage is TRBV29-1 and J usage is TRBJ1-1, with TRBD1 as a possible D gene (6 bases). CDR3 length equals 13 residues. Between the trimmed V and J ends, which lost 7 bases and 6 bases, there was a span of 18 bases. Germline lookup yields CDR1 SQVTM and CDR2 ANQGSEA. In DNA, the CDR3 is TGCAGCGCCTGTGGGGGGCGGGGGTCTGAAGCTTTCTTT. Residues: CSACGGRGSEAFF.

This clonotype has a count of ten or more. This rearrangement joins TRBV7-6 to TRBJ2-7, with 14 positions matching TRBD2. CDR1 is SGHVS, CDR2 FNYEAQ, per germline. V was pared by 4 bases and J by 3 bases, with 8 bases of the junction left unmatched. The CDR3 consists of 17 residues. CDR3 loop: CASSSGTSGSSGYEQYF. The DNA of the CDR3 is TGTGCCAGCAGCTCCGGGACTAGCGGGAGTTCAGGCTACGAGCAGTACTTC.